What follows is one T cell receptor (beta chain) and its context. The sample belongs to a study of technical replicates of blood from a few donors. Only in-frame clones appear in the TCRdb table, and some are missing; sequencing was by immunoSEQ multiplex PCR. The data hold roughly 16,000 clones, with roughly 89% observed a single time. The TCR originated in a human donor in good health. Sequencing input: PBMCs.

The DNA of the CDR3 is TGCGCCAGCAGCAAGACTAGCGGGGCCCAAGAGACCCAGTACTTC. It yields the protein CASSKTSGAQETQYF. J is TRBJ2-5 and V is TRBV5-1, with 11 bases fitting TRBD2. CDR1 and CDR2 (germline): SGHRS, YFSETQ. V lost 4 bases and J lost 1; bases outside the gene matches: 3. The CDR3 is 15 amino acids.